A single sample is the source of the 4 T cell receptor beta chains below, sequenced in a study of identical twins. One entry per CDR3 protein results from TCRdb running MiXCR on the 5' RACE reads. The sample yields about 550,000 distinct CDR3 sequences, more than 20% seen once. This sample was shared with a second study, whose subject was yellow fever vaccine responses in identical twins.

The sample was CD4+ T cells sorted from blood. The receptors shown here come from a woman younger than 35 in good health.

This clonotype was observed a handful of times. This chain links TRBV6-1 with TRBJ2-1, with D uncertain. V lost 6 bases, J lost 5 bases, and 11 bases lay in between. This CDR3 spans 13 amino acids. CDR1 is MNHNS and CDR2 is SASEGT in the germline V gene. The CDR3 reads CASSITDNNEQFF. CDR3 in DNA: TGTGCCAGCAGCATAACGGATAACAATGAGCAGTTCTTC.

This rearrangement joins TRBV20-1 to TRBJ2-5; 9 bases fit TRBD2. This CDR3 has 14 amino acids. J lost 3 bases, V lost 6 bases, and 8 bases had no gene match. Looked up from germline, CDR1 is DFQATT and CDR2 is SNEGSKA (reference sequence). The CDR3 DNA reads TGCAGTGCAGGGGGCGGGGGGGCCGAAGAGACCCAGTACTTC. Translation gives CSAGGGGAEETQYF.

The genes are TRBV6-2 or TRBV6-3 and TRBJ2-6; D not resolved. V was shortened by 7 bases and J by 0 bases, with 13 bases between the two germline ends. The CDR3 spans 16 residues. Germline V lookup: CDR1 MNHEY, CDR2 SVGEGT. CDR3 DNA sequence: TGTGCCAGCAACAAGTTAGAGTCCTCTGGGGCCAACGTCCTGACTTTC. This gives the protein CASNKLESSGANVLTF.

As DNA, the CDR3 is TGCAGTGCTAGAGTTGAAGGGGGCGCCTACGAGCAGTACTTC. Protein: CSARVEGGAYEQYF. The J gene is TRBJ2-7, the V gene TRBV20-1; 7 nucleotides agree with TRBD1. There are 14 residues in the CDR3. Per the germline V gene, CDR1 is DFQATT and CDR2 is SNEGSKA (reference sequence). V shed 1 base, J shed 2 bases, and the junction held 5 bases outside the gene matches.